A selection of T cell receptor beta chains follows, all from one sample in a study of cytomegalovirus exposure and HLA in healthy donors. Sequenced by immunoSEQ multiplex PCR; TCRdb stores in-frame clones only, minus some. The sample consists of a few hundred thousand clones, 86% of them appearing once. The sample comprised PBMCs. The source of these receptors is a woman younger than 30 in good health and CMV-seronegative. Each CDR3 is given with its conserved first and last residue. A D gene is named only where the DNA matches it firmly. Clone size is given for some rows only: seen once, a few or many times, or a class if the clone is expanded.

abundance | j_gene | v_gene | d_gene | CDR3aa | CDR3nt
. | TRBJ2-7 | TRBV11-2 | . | CASSLGQYEQYF | TGTGCCAGCAGCTTGGGCCAGTACGAGCAGTACTTC
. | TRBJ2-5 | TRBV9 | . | CASSVVFRGETQYF | TGTGCCAGCAGCGTAGTATTCCGGGGGGAGACCCAGTACTTC
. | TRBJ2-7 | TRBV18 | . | CASSPTGGLSSYEQYF | TGTGCCAGCTCACCGACTGGAGGTCTCAGCTCCTACGAGCAGTACTTC
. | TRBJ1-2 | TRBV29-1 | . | CSVVRGGYGYTF | TGCTCCGTGGTCCGAGGAGGCTATGGCTACACCTTC
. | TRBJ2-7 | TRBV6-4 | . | CAPAGGTQSDEQYF | TGTGCCCCAGCAGGAGGGACGCAAAGCGACGAGCAGTACTTC
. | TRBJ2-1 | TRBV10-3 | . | CAISEGLTNEQFF | TGTGCCATCAGTGAAGGACTTACAAATGAGCAGTTCTTC
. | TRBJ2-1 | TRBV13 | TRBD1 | CASSLGPGQGAREQFF | TGTGCCAGCAGCTTAGGCCCAGGACAGGGGGCACGTGAGCAGTTCTTC
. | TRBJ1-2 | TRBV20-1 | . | CSARQAPRNTF | TGCAGTGCTAGACAGGCCCCACGAAACACCTTC
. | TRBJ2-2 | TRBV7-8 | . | CASSLGGQTGELFF | TGTGCCAGCAGCTTAGGTGGGCAGACCGGGGAGCTGTTTTTT
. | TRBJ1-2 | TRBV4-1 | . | CASSQDLWRDPNYGYTF | TGCGCCAGCAGCCAAGATCTCTGGAGGGACCCTAACTATGGCTACACCTTC
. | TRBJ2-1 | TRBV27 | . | CASNLGGAQGEQFF | TGTGCCAGCAACCTAGGGGGGGCCCAGGGTGAGCAGTTCTTC
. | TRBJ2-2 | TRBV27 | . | CASRGGSGTGNTGELFF | TGTGCCAGCAGGGGAGGGTCCGGGACAGGTAACACCGGGGAGCTGTTTTTT
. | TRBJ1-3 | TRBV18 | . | CASSPIPGSGNTIYF | TGTGCCAGCTCACCGATTCCCGGGTCCGGAAACACCATATATTTT
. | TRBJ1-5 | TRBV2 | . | CASSEGGLFFSNQPQHF | TGTGCCAGCAGTGAAGGGGGACTTTTTTTCAGCAATCAGCCCCAGCATTTT
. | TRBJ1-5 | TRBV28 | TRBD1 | CASSSGAGTGGFRAQHF | TGTGCCAGCAGTTCCGGAGCCGGGACAGGGGGCTTCAGGGCCCAGCATTTT
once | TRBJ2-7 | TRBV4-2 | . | CASSPRRGDSYEQYF | TGTGCCAGCAGCCCACGGCGCGGGGACTCCTACGAGCAGTACTTC
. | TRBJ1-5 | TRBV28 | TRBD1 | CASIEGASSNQPQHF | TGTGCCAGCATTGAGGGGGCGAGTAGCAATCAGCCCCAGCATTTT
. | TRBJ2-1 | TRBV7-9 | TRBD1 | CASSFRGQGGEQFF | TGTGCCAGCAGCTTTCGGGGACAGGGCGGTGAGCAGTTCTTC
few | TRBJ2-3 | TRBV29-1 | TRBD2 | CSVEGVSGVGTDTQYF | TGCAGCGTTGAAGGCGTCAGCGGGGTTGGGACAGATACGCAGTATTTT
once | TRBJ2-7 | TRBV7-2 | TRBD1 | CASSWTGTTYEQYF | TGTGCCAGCAGCTGGACAGGGACAACCTACGAGCAGTACTTC
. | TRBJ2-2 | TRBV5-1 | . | CASSLSTGPNTGELFF | TGCGCCAGCAGCTTGTCGACAGGACCGAACACCGGGGAGCTGTTTTTT
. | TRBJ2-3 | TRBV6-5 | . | CASSYAQGPDTQYF | TGTGCCAGCAGTTACGCCCAGGGGCCAGATACGCAGTATTTT
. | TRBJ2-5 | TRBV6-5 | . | CASSYSALVGTQYF | TGTGCCAGCAGTTACTCGGCCCTAGTAGGGACCCAGTACTTC
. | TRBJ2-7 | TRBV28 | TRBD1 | CASRGQGIFYEQYF | TGTGCCAGCAGGGGACAGGGCATTTTCTACGAGCAGTACTTC
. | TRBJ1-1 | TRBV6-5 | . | CASRNPDRLNTEAFF | TGTGCCAGCAGAAATCCCGACAGGTTAAACACTGAAGCTTTCTTT
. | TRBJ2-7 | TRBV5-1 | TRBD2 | CASSYSLQLVASGSNEQYF | TGCGCCAGCAGCTATTCGCTCCAGTTGGTCGCTAGCGGGAGTAACGAGCAGTACTTC
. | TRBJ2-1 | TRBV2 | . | CASSESGRSGNEQFF | TGTGCCAGCAGTGAAAGTGGGAGATCGGGCAATGAGCAGTTCTTC
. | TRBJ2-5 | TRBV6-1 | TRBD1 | CASSRDRGETQYF | TGTGCCAGCAGCCGCGACAGGGGTGAGACCCAGTACTTC
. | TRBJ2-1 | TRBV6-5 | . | CASGGGPYNEQFF | TGTGCCAGCGGGGGGGGGCCATACAATGAGCAGTTCTTC
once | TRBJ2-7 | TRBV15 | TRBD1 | CATSQGVDPLHEQYF | TGTGCCACCAGCCAGGGGGTCGACCCCTTACACGAGCAGTACTTC
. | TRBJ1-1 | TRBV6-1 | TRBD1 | CASRGQPNTEAFF | TGTGCCAGCAGGGGACAGCCGAACACTGAAGCTTTCTTT
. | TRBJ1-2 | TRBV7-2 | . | CASSLTAGYGYTF | TGTGCCAGCAGCTTAACGGCAGGGTATGGCTACACCTTC
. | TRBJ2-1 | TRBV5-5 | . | CASSLVGANEQFF | TGTGCCAGCAGCTTGGTGGGGGCCAATGAGCAGTTCTTC
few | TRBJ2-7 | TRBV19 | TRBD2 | CASSILAGASYEQYF | TGTGCCAGTAGTATTCTAGCGGGAGCCTCCTACGAGCAGTACTTC